The subject of this entry is one T cell receptor (beta chain). This sample is part of a study of T cells in Graves' hyperthyroidism and ophthalmopathy. The source material, RNA transcripts, was used to amplify TCR beta CDR3 regions. Researchers ran a first-round RT-PCR on the TCR CDR3 using the HTBI primer set. MiXCR, applied by TCRdb to the multiplex PCR reads, yields one record per CDR3 protein. The top ten hold over 25% of the sample, which has some 500,000 distinct CDR3 sequences, about 16% seen once. V shed 0 bases, J shed 6 bases, and the junction held 12 bases outside the gene matches. CDR1 and CDR2 (germline): LGHNA, YNFKEQ. CDR3 length equals 17 residues. Out of roughly 9.1 ml of fresh peripheral blood came the PBMCs.

The TCR comes from a woman in her thirties with Graves' ophthalmopathy. The chain employs TRBV4-2 and TRBJ2-7; 9 bases are shared with TRBD2. Sequenced: blood. The CDR3 sequence: CASSQEAPGAGGCEQYF. CDR3 nucleotide sequence: TGTGCCAGCAGCCAAGAGGCCCCCGGAGCGGGAGGCTGCGAGCAGTACTTC.